This T cell receptor beta chain was documented in a study of OX40 agonist ivuxolimab in advanced cancers. Across the whole study: Treatment of patients was with ivuxolimab, an agonistic anti-OX40 (CD134) antibody.

V gave up 0 bases and J gave up 5 bases, with 13 bases separating them. This CDR3 region has 14 residues. Germline assignment: CDR1 SQVTM and CDR2 ANQGSEA. Profiled with immunoSEQ multiplex PCR; TCRdb holds only in-frame clones, not every one. The sample yields 25,000 to 35,000 clones, 84% seen once. Comments on this clone: Its specificity is not known.

Study-wide results and caveats: The study observed clonal expansion of CD4+ and CD8+ blood T cells by week 6 at 0.1 to 3.0 mg/kg.

This receptor was identified in an adult with an advanced solid tumor such as melanoma, head and neck, liver or kidney cancer. The chain links TRBV29-1 to TRBJ2-5; TRBD1 is a possible D gene (7 bases). The material was CD4+ or CD8+ T cells sorted from blood, obtained in a trial of the OX40 agonist ivuxolimab. DNA of the CDR3: TGCAGCGTTGAAGATCGGGCAGGGGGGGAGACCCAGTACTTC. Protein sequence: CSVEDRAGGETQYF.